This T cell receptor beta chain came from a study of cytomegalovirus exposure and HLA in healthy donors. The primer mix had 60 Vbeta and 13 Jbeta primers. Data came from immunoSEQ multiplex PCR; TCRdb stores just in-frame clones and leaves some out. The sample has 150,000 to 200,000 clones, 75% to 80% seen once; the top ten hold 11% to 15%. About this clone itself: Its matching antigen is unknown.

General study findings and limits: In vitro, three CMV-associated chains proved specific for CMV antigens.

CDR1 LNHDA and CDR2 SQIVND come from the germline V gene (reference sequence). The V end lost 1 base, the J end lost 7 bases, and 14 bases lay between the germline ends. The CDR3 length is 16 residues. The rearrangement uses TRBV19 and TRBJ1-6; tentatively, D is TRBD1 (6 bases). This TCR was sampled from a man aged 45-65 years in good health and CMV-seropositive. The sequenced sample was PBMCs. The CDR3 bases are TGTGCCAGTAGTATAGTCTCCGGGACACCAAATTCACCCCTCCACTTT. Residues: CASSIVSGTPNSPLHF.